These T cell receptor beta chains were read from a single sample in a study of blood T cell repertoires in COVID-19. Here immunoSEQ multiplex PCR was the method, and the copy in TCRdb shows in-frame clones only, minus some. This table holds 450,000 or so clones, 90% found once. The specimen sequenced was PBMCs or T cells enriched from blood (not recorded which). These receptors were collected from a man aged 18-30 years who had recovered from COVID-19. The CDR3 runs from the conserved cysteine through the conserved F or W. Fields, in order: V gene, J gene, D gene, clone size, CDR3 protein, CDR3 DNA. The D gene is left open where the match is weak. Clone size is not always given. Where it is, it says once, few, many or a class for expanded clones.

V gene: TRBV9
J gene: TRBJ1-1
D gene: NA
clone size: NA
CDR3 protein: CASSVEGGPTEAFF
CDR3 DNA: TGTGCCAGCAGCGTAGAAGGGGGACCCACTGAAGCTTTCTTT

V gene: TRBV7-9
J gene: TRBJ1-2
D gene: NA
clone size: NA
CDR3 protein: CASSLARAGDDGYTF
CDR3 DNA: TGTGCCAGCAGCTTAGCGCGAGCAGGGGACGATGGCTACACCTTC

V gene: TRBV10-3
J gene: TRBJ2-6
D gene: TRBD1
clone size: NA
CDR3 protein: CAISDRDRSGANVLTF
CDR3 DNA: TGTGCCATCAGTGACCGGGACAGGTCTGGGGCCAACGTCCTGACTTTC

V gene: TRBV6-5
J gene: TRBJ1-5
D gene: NA
clone size: NA
CDR3 protein: CASSYGSNQPQHF
CDR3 DNA: TGTGCCAGCAGTTATGGCAGCAATCAGCCCCAGCATTTT

V gene: TRBV5-1
J gene: TRBJ1-3
D gene: NA
clone size: NA
CDR3 protein: CASSEQGYGNTIYF
CDR3 DNA: TGCGCCAGCAGCGAACAGGGATATGGAAACACCATATATTTT

V gene: TRBV5-1
J gene: TRBJ1-2
D gene: NA
clone size: NA
CDR3 protein: CASSSNTGKTDGYTF
CDR3 DNA: TGCGCCAGCAGCTCCAATACAGGGAAGACGGATGGCTACACCTTC

V gene: TRBV14
J gene: TRBJ1-1
D gene: TRBD1
clone size: NA
CDR3 protein: CASSQDRTGVGDTEAFF
CDR3 DNA: TGTGCCAGCAGCCAAGACCGGACAGGGGTGGGGGACACTGAAGCTTTCTTT

V gene: TRBV3-1/TRBV3-2
J gene: TRBJ1-1
D gene: NA
clone size: once
CDR3 protein: CASRQGSEAFF
CDR3 DNA: TGTGCCAGCAGACAGGGCTCTGAAGCTTTCTTT

V gene: TRBV6-5
J gene: TRBJ2-7
D gene: NA
clone size: NA
CDR3 protein: CASSYSSEGEQYF
CDR3 DNA: TGTGCCAGCAGTTATTCGTCCGAGGGCGAGCAGTACTTC

V gene: TRBV9
J gene: TRBJ1-1
D gene: TRBD1
clone size: NA
CDR3 protein: CASSPLTGLTEAFF
CDR3 DNA: TGTGCCAGCAGCCCCCTGACAGGGTTGACTGAAGCTTTCTTT

V gene: TRBV7-9
J gene: TRBJ2-3
D gene: NA
clone size: NA
CDR3 protein: CASSFNTGSFTDTQYF
CDR3 DNA: TGTGCCAGCAGCTTTAACACAGGATCCTTTACAGATACGCAGTATTTT

V gene: TRBV7-9
J gene: TRBJ1-1
D gene: NA
clone size: NA
CDR3 protein: CASSLEGTRAFF
CDR3 DNA: TGTGCCAGCAGCCTAGAGGGGACTAGAGCTTTCTTT

V gene: TRBV16
J gene: TRBJ2-1
D gene: NA
clone size: NA
CDR3 protein: CASSQSPGGLYNEQFF
CDR3 DNA: TGTGCCAGCAGCCAATCCCCCGGGGGACTCTACAATGAGCAGTTCTTC

V gene: TRBV5-1
J gene: TRBJ2-7
D gene: TRBD2
clone size: NA
CDR3 protein: CASSLGGSGRSYEQYF
CDR3 DNA: TGCGCCAGCAGCTTGGGGGGTAGCGGGAGGTCCTACGAGCAGTACTTC

V gene: TRBV7-3
J gene: TRBJ2-1
D gene: NA
clone size: NA
CDR3 protein: CASSLLDGWVNEQFF
CDR3 DNA: TGTGCCAGCAGCCTTCTAGATGGGTGGGTCAATGAGCAGTTCTTC

V gene: TRBV3-1/TRBV3-2
J gene: TRBJ1-1
D gene: TRBD1
clone size: NA
CDR3 protein: CASEGGFRQGSFQF
CDR3 DNA: TGTGCCAGCGAGGGGGGTTTTCGACAGGGGAGCTTTCAATTT

V gene: TRBV12-3/TRBV12-4
J gene: TRBJ1-1
D gene: NA
clone size: NA
CDR3 protein: CASTQWQGSVAFF
CDR3 DNA: TGTGCCAGCACGCAGTGGCAGGGGAGTGTAGCTTTCTTT

V gene: TRBV5-4
J gene: TRBJ1-3
D gene: TRBD1
clone size: NA
CDR3 protein: CASSLGRTGGGNTIYF
CDR3 DNA: TGTGCCAGCAGCTTGGGAAGGACAGGGGGAGGAAACACCATATATTTT

V gene: TRBV5-4
J gene: TRBJ1-6
D gene: NA
clone size: NA
CDR3 protein: CASRAGTTSSYNSPLHF
CDR3 DNA: TGTGCCAGCAGAGCCGGGACTACGAGCTCCTATAATTCACCCCTCCACTTT

V gene: TRBV2
J gene: TRBJ2-5
D gene: NA
clone size: NA
CDR3 protein: CATQQALYGGGWETQYF
CDR3 DNA: TGTGCCACCCAGCAAGCACTCTATGGGGGGGGCTGGGAGACCCAGTACTTC

V gene: TRBV2
J gene: TRBJ1-2
D gene: NA
clone size: NA
CDR3 protein: CASSEALSSRGYTF
CDR3 DNA: TGTGCCAGCAGTGAAGCTCTCTCCTCCAGGGGCTACACCTTC

V gene: TRBV27
J gene: TRBJ1-5
D gene: NA
clone size: NA
CDR3 protein: CASSFSGSLYQPQHF
CDR3 DNA: TGTGCCAGCAGTTTTTCGGGGTCCCTTTATCAGCCCCAGCATTTT

V gene: TRBV30
J gene: TRBJ1-5
D gene: NA
clone size: NA
CDR3 protein: CAWSRVGNQPQHF
CDR3 DNA: TGTGCCTGGAGTCGAGTTGGCAATCAGCCCCAGCATTTT

V gene: TRBV5-8
J gene: TRBJ2-1
D gene: NA
clone size: NA
CDR3 protein: CASSSDWGYNEQFF
CDR3 DNA: TGTGCCAGCAGCTCGGACTGGGGCTACAATGAGCAGTTCTTC

V gene: TRBV28
J gene: TRBJ1-3
D gene: NA
clone size: NA
CDR3 protein: CASSPPPAIASGNTIYF
CDR3 DNA: TGTGCCAGCAGTCCCCCCCCGGCGATAGCCTCTGGAAACACCATATATTTT

V gene: TRBV29-1
J gene: TRBJ2-1
D gene: TRBD2
clone size: NA
CDR3 protein: CSVREGRGSSYNEQFF
CDR3 DNA: TGCAGCGTCCGAGAGGGGCGGGGGAGCTCCTACAATGAGCAGTTCTTC

V gene: TRBV28
J gene: TRBJ1-6
D gene: NA
clone size: NA
CDR3 protein: CASSLNRETAPLHF
CDR3 DNA: TGTGCCAGCAGTTTAAACAGGGAAACGGCACCCCTCCACTTT

V gene: TRBV29-1
J gene: TRBJ1-2
D gene: TRBD1
clone size: NA
CDR3 protein: CSVVDWTGGKYGYTF
CDR3 DNA: TGCAGCGTTGTGGATTGGACAGGGGGCAAATATGGCTACACCTTC

V gene: TRBV3-1/TRBV3-2
J gene: TRBJ2-7
D gene: NA
clone size: once
CDR3 protein: CASSSPGLFTTEQYF
CDR3 DNA: TGTGCCAGCAGTTCCCCGGGACTCTTTACGACGGAGCAGTACTTC

V gene: TRBV6-4
J gene: TRBJ2-4
D gene: TRBD2
clone size: NA
CDR3 protein: CASSELAGAKNIQYF
CDR3 DNA: TGTGCCAGCAGTGAACTAGCGGGAGCCAAAAACATTCAGTACTTC

V gene: TRBV30
J gene: TRBJ1-5
D gene: NA
clone size: NA
CDR3 protein: CAWSKTNQPQHF
CDR3 DNA: TGTGCCTGGAGTAAAACTAATCAGCCCCAGCATTTT

V gene: TRBV27
J gene: TRBJ2-7
D gene: NA
clone size: NA
CDR3 protein: CASSPTRASEQYF
CDR3 DNA: TGTGCCAGCAGTCCCACCAGGGCGTCCGAGCAGTACTTC

V gene: TRBV3-1/TRBV3-2
J gene: TRBJ1-5
D gene: NA
clone size: once
CDR3 protein: CASSNGQRNQPQHF
CDR3 DNA: TGTGCCAGCAGCAACGGTCAGCGGAATCAGCCCCAGCATTTT

V gene: TRBV12-3/TRBV12-4
J gene: TRBJ1-3
D gene: NA
clone size: few
CDR3 protein: CASNSRNTIYF
CDR3 DNA: TGTGCCAGCAACTCTAGAAACACCATATATTTT

V gene: TRBV19
J gene: TRBJ2-2
D gene: NA
clone size: NA
CDR3 protein: CASRRNPAARANTGELFF
CDR3 DNA: TGTGCCAGTAGGCGGAATCCCGCGGCCAGGGCGAACACCGGGGAGCTGTTTTTT

V gene: TRBV28
J gene: TRBJ1-5
D gene: TRBD1
clone size: NA
CDR3 protein: CASSFAQGIGQPQHF
CDR3 DNA: TGTGCCAGCAGTTTTGCACAGGGGATTGGGCAGCCCCAGCATTTT

V gene: TRBV30
J gene: TRBJ2-7
D gene: TRBD1
clone size: NA
CDR3 protein: CAWSVRGTGGSEQYF
CDR3 DNA: TGTGCCTGGAGTGTACGAGGGACAGGGGGCAGCGAGCAGTACTTC

V gene: TRBV2
J gene: TRBJ1-1
D gene: NA
clone size: NA
CDR3 protein: CASSEVTPGGTEAFF
CDR3 DNA: TGTGCCAGCAGTGAAGTGACCCCGGGGGGCACTGAAGCTTTCTTT

V gene: TRBV2
J gene: TRBJ2-3
D gene: NA
clone size: many
CDR3 protein: CASSDYTQYF
CDR3 DNA: TGTGCCAGCAGTGACTATACGCAGTATTTT

V gene: TRBV29-1
J gene: TRBJ1-6
D gene: NA
clone size: NA
CDR3 protein: CSVAEGFNSPLHF
CDR3 DNA: TGCAGCGTTGCGGAGGGTTTTAATTCACCCCTCCACTTT

V gene: TRBV6-5
J gene: TRBJ1-6
D gene: TRBD1
clone size: NA
CDR3 protein: CASRDRVLTLHF
CDR3 DNA: TGTGCCAGCAGGGACAGGGTTTTGACCCTCCACTTT

V gene: TRBV3-1/TRBV3-2
J gene: TRBJ2-7
D gene: TRBD2
clone size: NA
CDR3 protein: CASSQGLAGVKVTEQYF
CDR3 DNA: TGTGCCAGCAGCCAAGGCCTAGCGGGAGTGAAAGTTACCGAGCAGTACTTC

V gene: TRBV4-1
J gene: TRBJ1-5
D gene: NA
clone size: NA
CDR3 protein: CASSQDPKYQPQHF
CDR3 DNA: TGCGCCAGCAGCCAAGATCCCAAATATCAGCCCCAGCATTTT

V gene: TRBV29-1
J gene: TRBJ1-1
D gene: NA
clone size: NA
CDR3 protein: CSVSAGGVEAFF
CDR3 DNA: TGCAGCGTTTCTGCTGGCGGAGTTGAAGCTTTCTTT

V gene: TRBV7-8
J gene: TRBJ2-1
D gene: NA
clone size: NA
CDR3 protein: CASSAHNLASSYNEQFF
CDR3 DNA: TGTGCCAGCAGCGCCCATAATCTTGCCAGCTCCTACAATGAGCAGTTCTTC

V gene: TRBV28
J gene: TRBJ1-5
D gene: NA
clone size: NA
CDR3 protein: CASSSPPGDQPQHF
CDR3 DNA: TGTGCCAGCAGTTCCCCGCCAGGGGACCAGCCCCAGCATTTT

V gene: TRBV4-1
J gene: TRBJ1-2
D gene: NA
clone size: NA
CDR3 protein: CASSQQGPYGYTF
CDR3 DNA: TGCGCCAGCAGCCAACAGGGCCCGTATGGCTACACCTTC

V gene: TRBV6-5
J gene: TRBJ2-7
D gene: NA
clone size: NA
CDR3 protein: CASSYGRDGEQYF
CDR3 DNA: TGTGCCAGCAGTTACGGCCGGGATGGGGAGCAGTACTTC

V gene: TRBV5-4
J gene: TRBJ2-4
D gene: NA
clone size: NA
CDR3 protein: CASSLAPNRENIQYF
CDR3 DNA: TGTGCCAGCAGCTTGGCCCCTAACAGGGAAAACATTCAGTACTTC

V gene: TRBV11-3
J gene: TRBJ1-1
D gene: TRBD1
clone size: NA
CDR3 protein: CASSPTGDVASAFF
CDR3 DNA: TGTGCCAGCAGCCCAACAGGGGATGTTGCTTCAGCTTTCTTT

V gene: TRBV10-3
J gene: TRBJ2-2
D gene: NA
clone size: NA
CDR3 protein: CAIKYADYTGELFF
CDR3 DNA: TGTGCCATCAAATACGCGGACTACACCGGGGAGCTGTTTTTT

V gene: TRBV11-3
J gene: TRBJ1-1
D gene: NA
clone size: NA
CDR3 protein: CASTLVQGNTEAFF
CDR3 DNA: TGTGCCAGCACCCTCGTTCAGGGGAACACTGAAGCTTTCTTT

V gene: TRBV5-4
J gene: TRBJ2-5
D gene: TRBD2
clone size: NA
CDR3 protein: CASSETPGLAGGQETQYF
CDR3 DNA: TGTGCCAGCAGCGAAACTCCCGGACTAGCGGGGGGACAAGAGACCCAGTACTTC